This passage covers 28 T cell receptor beta chains from one sample sequenced in a study of OX40 agonist ivuxolimab in advanced cancers. TCRdb's copy holds only in-frame clones and misses some; the assay was immunoSEQ multiplex PCR. The sample records tens of thousands of clones, approximately 87% being singletons. The sample in question was CD4+ or CD8+ T cells sorted from blood, obtained in a trial of the OX40 agonist ivuxolimab. Source of these receptors: an adult with an advanced solid tumor such as melanoma, head and neck, liver or kidney cancer.

The rearrangement links TRBV7-2 to TRBJ1-5; the D gene is possibly TRBD1 (6 bases). V lost 1 base and J lost 1, with 8 bases in between. Germline CDR1 is SGHTA and CDR2 is FQGNSA. The CDR3 is 15 residues long. The CDR3 region has the DNA TGTGCCAGCAGCTTAGACAGGGCGAGCAATCAGCCCCAGCATTTT. This sequence encodes CASSLDRASNQPQHF.

J is TRBJ2-5 and V is TRBV11-2; 7 bases fit TRBD2. The germline CDR1 and CDR2 sequences are SGHAT and FQNNGV. With V trimmed by 7 bases and J by 2 bases, 4 bases remained unmatched. CDR3 length: 13 amino acids. The CDR3 protein is CASTGRVQETQYF. The CDR3 coding sequence is TGTGCCAGCACGGGGAGGGTTCAAGAGACCCAGTACTTC.

As for this clone: Distinct nucleotide sequences in the sample also encode this CDR3. The chain uses TRBV5-4 and TRBJ2-7; D might be TRBD2 (5 bases). V lost 2 bases to trimming and J lost 1 base, with 13 bases between them. CDR3 length: 15 residues. Germline-derived CDR1 and CDR2 are SGHNT and YYREEE (reference sequence). Here the CDR3 DNA reads TGTGCCAGCAGCTTAGCGGCGGGTGGGTCCTACGAGCAGTACTTC. Translating gives CASSLAAGGSYEQYF.

V and J are TRBV4-3 and TRBJ2-3, with TRBD1 as a possible D gene (5 bases). This CDR3 contains 15 residues. Germline assignment: CDR1 LGHNA and CDR2 YSLEER. Trimming pared 0 bases from V and 6 bases from J, leaving 13 bases between. CDR3 DNA: TGCGCCAGCAGCCAAGAGGGCCAACCAGGGGATACGCAGTATTTT. Translating gives CASSQEGQPGDTQYF.

The rearrangement joins TRBV12-5 to TRBJ2-3; possibly TRBD1 or TRBD2 for D (6 bases each). The V gene's germline CDR1 is LGHNT and CDR2 FRNRAP. V lost 5 bases and J lost 3, with 9 bases in between. The CDR3 is 13 residues long. CDR3 bases: TGTGCTAGTGGTGAGGGGGGAACAGATACGCAGTATTTT. Translation gives CASGEGGTDTQYF.

The chain carries TRBV14 and TRBJ1-2; D is unclear. Trimming left V 4 bases short and J 8 bases short, with 14 bases between. The CDR3 contains 13 residues. Germline V gene sequence: CDR1 SGHDN, CDR2 FVKESK. CDR3 residues: CASSLTRTGGYTF. The CDR3, as DNA: TGTGCCAGCAGCCTCACCCGAACGGGGGGCTACACCTTC.

This clone was counted a single time. This chain uses TRBV21-1 with TRBJ2-1; the table's TRBD1 call for D was not verified on the DNA. TRBV21-1 is marked as a pseudogene. There are 14 residues in the CDR3. CDR3 loop: CASSREGDNNEQFF. In nucleotides, the CDR3 is TGTGCCAGCAGCCGCGAGGGGGACAACAATGAGCAGTTCTTC.

The rearrangement uses TRBV10-3 and TRBJ2-2; no reliable D call. V was clipped by 4 bases and J by 0 bases, with 6 bases between them. The CDR3 is made up of 14 amino acids. Looked up from germline, CDR1 is ENHRY and CDR2 is SYGVKD. The CDR3 region is CAISGSSNTGELFF. The CDR3 DNA reads TGTGCCATCAGTGGCAGCTCGAACACCGGGGAGCTGTTTTTT.

The gene calls are TRBV15 and TRBJ2-5; 13 bases are a match to TRBD2. J gave up 5 bases and V 1 base, and 4 bases lay outside the gene matches. This CDR3 contains 16 residues. Germline CDR1 and CDR2: LNHNV and YYDKDF (reference sequence). The CDR3 DNA reads as TGTGCCACCAGCAGAGGGACTAGCGGGGGCCGGGAGACCCAGTACTTC. Translated: CATSRGTSGGRETQYF.

This rearrangement joins TRBV7-2 to TRBJ2-1, with 7 bases lining up with TRBD2. Germline CDR1 and CDR2: SGHTA and FQGNSA. Losses at the gene ends were 4 bases for V and 7 bases for J; bases not matched to a gene: 4. CDR3 length: 13 residues. The CDR3 DNA is TGTGCCAGCAGCTCCTACGGGGGGAATGAGCAGTTCTTC. Protein sequence: CASSSYGGNEQFF.

The chain joins TRBV11-1 to TRBJ1-2; D not certain. Trimming left V 1 base short and J 4 bases short, with 13 bases between. This CDR3 comprises 15 residues. The V gene's germline CDR1 is SGHAT and CDR2 FQDESV (reference sequence). The CDR3 loop reads CASSLEQFPIYGYTF. DNA for the CDR3: TGTGCCAGCAGCTTAGAACAGTTTCCCATCTATGGCTACACCTTC. The complete variable domain, with remaining parts taken from reference TRBV11-1 and TRBJ1-2, reads EAEVAQSPRYKITEKSQAVAFWCDPISGHATLYWYRQILGQGPELLVQFQDESVVDDSQLPKDRFSAERLKGVDSTLKIQPAELGDSAMYLCASSLEQFPIYGYTFGSGTRLTVV.

This chain connects TRBV29-1 to TRBJ1-2; a possible D gene is TRBD1 (6 bases). The V end lost 7 bases, the J end lost 4 bases, and 13 bases lay between the germline ends. In germline, CDR1 is SQVTM, CDR2 ANQGSEA. There are 12 residues in the CDR3. The chain's CDR3 is CSALQGSYGYTF. For the CDR3, the DNA is TGCAGCGCGCTACAGGGCTCCTATGGCTACACCTTC.

The chain combines TRBV7-3 with TRBJ2-3; D perhaps matches TRBD1 (5 bases). V gave up 0 bases and J gave up 4 bases, with 11 bases separating them. Germline CDR1 reads SGHTA; CDR2 reads FQGTGA. The CDR3 covers 15 residues. CDR3: CASSLTPRVPDTQYF. CDR3 nucleotides: TGTGCCAGCAGCTTAACCCCCAGGGTTCCAGATACGCAGTATTTT. The entire variable domain, with the rest obtained from reference TRBV7-3 and TRBJ2-3, is as follows: GAGVSQTPSNKVTEKGKYVELRCDPISGHTALYWYRQSLGQGPEFLIYFQGTGAADDSGLPNDRFFAVRPEGSVSTLKIQRTERGDSAVYLCASSLTPRVPDTQYFGPGTRLTVL.

The chain links TRBV9 to TRBJ2-3; D perhaps matches TRBD1 (6 bases). The germline V gene has CDR1 SGDLS and CDR2 YYNGEE. The ends were cut back, 3 bases at V and 1 base at J, with 15 bases in the middle. This CDR3 has 16 amino acids. The CDR3 sequence is CASSAHRVIGTDTQYF. CDR3 coding DNA: TGTGCCAGCAGCGCTCACAGGGTTATTGGCACAGATACGCAGTATTTT.

The rearrangement uses TRBV2 and TRBJ2-2; TRBD2 matches at 7 bases. The CDR3 contains 15 residues. Germline assignment: CDR1 SNHLY and CDR2 FYNNEI. The junction had 5 bases not matched to a gene; V was cut back by 7 bases and J by 0 bases. The CDR3 nucleotides read TGTGCCAGCAACGATGGACTAGCGAACACCGGGGAGCTGTTTTTT. This sequence encodes CASNDGLANTGELFF.

This sequence joins TRBV7-9 and TRBJ2-7, with 9 bases that match TRBD2. V lost 5 bases, J lost 2 bases, and 7 bases stayed unmatched. The CDR3 is 15 amino acids. Germline loops: CDR1 SEHNR, CDR2 FQNEAQ (reference sequence). CDR3 region: CASSQGVAGAYEQYF. The DNA for the CDR3 is TGTGCCAGCAGCCAAGGGGTAGCGGGGGCCTACGAGCAGTACTTC.

The gene calls are TRBV6-1 and TRBJ2-3; D unresolved. The V end was cut by 4 bases, the J end by 1 base, with 18 bases between. This CDR3 has 17 residues. Germline CDR1 and CDR2: MNHNS and SASEGT. CDR3 nucleotides: TGTGCCAGCAGTGCTTCCTCGGGTCCCTTCGGCACAGATACGCAGTATTTT. The encoded protein is CASSASSGPFGTDTQYF.

The chain is built from TRBV5-1 and TRBJ2-2; 12 nucleotides line up with TRBD2. Unmatched junction bases numbered 4, after V lost 4 bases and J lost 6 bases. CDR3 length: 15 residues. In germline, CDR1 is SGHRS, CDR2 YFSETQ. The CDR3 DNA follows: TGCGCCAGCAGCGCGACTAGCGGGGGCCCCGGGGAGCTGTTTTTT. Its protein is CASSATSGGPGELFF. Variable domain in full (rest from reference TRBV5-1 and TRBJ2-2): KAGVTQTPRYLIKTRGQQVTLSCSPISGHRSVSWYQQTPGQGLQFLFEYFSETQRNKGNFPGRFSGRQFSNSRSEMNVSTLELGDSALYLCASSATSGGPGELFFGEGSRLTVL.

The gene calls are TRBV9 and TRBJ1-3; D ambiguous. The germline gives CDR1 SGDLS, CDR2 YYNGEE. The CDR3 runs 15 residues. V lost 0 bases to trimming and J lost 0 bases, with 7 bases between them. The CDR3 reads CASSVGVYSGNTIYF. The CDR3 bases are TGTGCCAGCAGCGTAGGGGTTTACTCTGGAAACACCATATATTTT.

This CDR3 is CASSGETVISGANVLTF. DNA for the CDR3: TGTGCCAGCAGTGGGGAGACAGTCATCTCTGGGGCCAACGTCCTGACTTTC. The V gene is TRBV6-1, the J gene TRBJ2-6; D may match TRBD1 or TRBD2 (5 bases each). V was clipped by 4 bases and J by 0 bases, with 13 bases between them. The V gene's germline CDR1 is MNHNS and CDR2 SASEGT. The CDR3 length is 17 residues.

The chain is built from TRBV7-9 and TRBJ2-7; tentatively, D is TRBD1 or TRBD2 (5 bases each). The CDR3 contains 13 residues. CDR1 and CDR2 (germline): SEHNR, FQNEAQ (reference sequence). V lost 10 bases to trimming and J lost 6 bases, with 19 bases between them. The CDR3, as DNA: TGTGCCACCACCGGGGTCCTTGGGGGCGAGCAGTACTTC. Translation gives CATTGVLGGEQYF. The full variable domain, in which reference TRBV7-9 and TRBJ2-7 provide the parts outside the CDR3, is DTGVSQNPRHKITKRGQNVTFRCDPISEHNRLYWYRQTLGQGPEFLTYFQNEAQLEKSRLLSDRFSAERPKGSFSTLEIQRTEQGDSAMYLCATTGVLGGEQYFGPGTRLTVT.

This chain links TRBV6-4 with TRBJ2-6; 7 positions match TRBD2. Germline-derived CDR1 and CDR2 are MRHNA and SNTAGT. V shed 5 bases, J shed 0 bases, and the junction held 7 bases outside the gene matches. There are 17 residues in the CDR3. CDR3 bases: TGTGCCAGCAGTCGGGGGACGGGGGGCTCTGGGGCCAACGTCCTGACTTTC. It codes for CASSRGTGGSGANVLTF.

As to this clone: A much larger clone lies a single base off, so this may be a read error. The sample carries other DNA sequences with the same CDR3. This chain connects TRBV6-5 to TRBJ1-1, with no clear D. The V and J ends lost 7 bases and 4 bases respectively, with 7 bases between them. Germline CDR1 is MNHEY and CDR2 is SVGAGI. The CDR3 length is 11 residues. The CDR3 coding sequence is TGTGCCAGCACCGAGACCACTGAAGCTTTCTTT. This gives the protein CASTETTEAFF.

V is TRBV18 and J is TRBJ2-7; 11 positions agree with TRBD2. The ends lost 2 bases at V and 7 bases at J; junction bases unmatched: 7. The CDR3 totals 15 residues. Germline CDR1 and CDR2: KGHSH and LQKENI. The CDR3 DNA sequence: TGTGCCAGCTCACCAGTACTAGCGGGAGTGAATGAGCAGTACTTC. As protein: CASSPVLAGVNEQYF.

The chain links TRBV19 to TRBJ2-2; no reliable D call. In germline, CDR1 is LNHDA, CDR2 SQIVND (reference sequence). The CDR3 sequence is 14 residues long. Trimming took 4 bases from V and 6 from J, leaving 12 bases between them. Here the CDR3 reads CASSTPWTPGELFF. In nucleotides, the CDR3 is TGTGCCAGTAGTACCCCTTGGACGCCCGGGGAGCTGTTTTTT.

J is TRBJ2-1 and V is TRBV2; the D is unclear. Germline V gene sequence: CDR1 SNHLY, CDR2 FYNNEI. The CDR3 consists of 14 residues. Trimming removed 6 bases from V and 6 bases from J, with 15 bases in between. The CDR3 here is CASRTQTSINEQFF. The CDR3 bases are TGTGCCAGCAGGACTCAGACTTCAATCAATGAGCAGTTCTTC.

V gene TRBV6-5 combines with J gene TRBJ1-5; D is ambiguous. This CDR3 contains 14 residues. The germline V and J ends were trimmed by 2 bases and 1 base, with 6 bases remaining between them. Germline V gene data show CDR1 as MNHEY and CDR2 as SVGAGI. This CDR3 is CASSYVGSNQPQHF. DNA for the CDR3: TGTGCCAGCAGTTACGTTGGGAGCAATCAGCCCCAGCATTTT.

The J gene is TRBJ2-7, the V gene TRBV11-2; 7 positions agree with TRBD1. This CDR3 is built from 15 residues. CDR1 SGHAT and CDR2 FQNNGV come from the germline V gene. V shed 1 base, J shed 4 bases, and the junction held 7 bases outside the gene matches. The CDR3 is CASSLAVQGRYEQYF. CDR3 bases: TGTGCCAGCAGCTTAGCGGTACAGGGGCGGTACGAGCAGTACTTC.